Shown below are 19 T cell receptor beta chains from a single sample sequenced in a study of cytomegalovirus exposure and HLA in healthy donors. The study ran its PCR with 60 Vbeta and 13 Jbeta primers. Profiled with immunoSEQ multiplex PCR; TCRdb holds only in-frame clones, not every one. This table has 85,000 to 130,000 clones, 70% to 80% appearing once. The sequenced material came from PBMCs. These receptors were taken from a female donor in good health and CMV-seropositive.

V gene TRBV7-2 combines with J gene TRBJ2-3, with 7 bases aligning to TRBD2. CDR1 is SGHTA and CDR2 is FQGNSA in the germline V gene. The junction had 10 bases not matched to a gene; V was cut back by 5 bases and J by 5 bases. This CDR3 spans 15 amino acids. For the CDR3, the DNA is TGTGCCAGCAGCCCCGAGGGGCTAGCGGTAGATACGCAGTATTTT. It codes for CASSPEGLAVDTQYF.

The genes are TRBV25-1 and TRBJ1-2; no clear D gene. Germline V gives CDR1 MGHDK, CDR2 SYGVNS. This CDR3 is built from 15 residues. Trimming took 4 bases from V and 14 from J, leaving 26 bases between them. DNA for the CDR3: TGTGCCAGCAGTGGGCAGCTTCTCCGCTCGTTACGGAGAACCTTC. It is translated as CASSGQLLRSLRRTF.

CDR3 protein: CASSLAPTSLGNEQFF. The CDR3 DNA reads as TGTGCCAGCAGCTTAGCCCCGACTAGCCTGGGGAATGAGCAGTTCTTC. V gene TRBV11-3 combines with J gene TRBJ2-1; TRBD2 matches at 7 bases. Trimming removed 1 base from V and 7 bases from J; junction bases left unmatched: 10. Germline V gene sequence: CDR1 SGHNT, CDR2 YENEEA. The CDR3 loop spans 16 amino acids.

The chain recombines TRBV2 with TRBJ2-6; possibly TRBD1 for D (5 bases). This CDR3 has 16 amino acids. Looked up from germline, CDR1 is SNHLY and CDR2 is FYNNEI. V was cut by 3 bases and J by 2 bases, with 11 bases left in between. The CDR3 DNA reads TGTGCCAGCAGTGACCGTCAAGGGGCTGGGGCCAACGTCCTGACTTTC. Translation: CASSDRQGAGANVLTF.

The chain has TRBV19 and TRBJ1-2; TRBD1 aligns across 8 bases. Germline assignment: CDR1 LNHDA and CDR2 SQIVND (reference sequence). The CDR3 loop spans 13 amino acids. Trimming cost V 8 bases and J 4 bases; bases outside gene matches: 6. CDR3 residues: CASSAGGSYGYTF. DNA of the CDR3: TGTGCCAGTTCCGCAGGGGGCAGCTATGGCTACACCTTC.

Worth noting for this clone: It is unclear where the CDR3 begins or ends on the DNA, so no DNA is shown, and the CDR3 is as TCRdb lists it. The chain joins TRBV9 to TRBJ2-3; TRBD2, as called in the table, went unchecked against the DNA. The CDR3 is 16 amino acids in total, end residues counted. CDR1 is SGDLS, CDR2 YYNGEE, per germline. The CDR3 region is CASSVGPGGHADTQYF.

This chain connects TRBV7-2 to TRBJ2-7, with D maybe TRBD1 (6 bases). The V gene lost 1 base and the J gene lost 0 bases, with 7 bases spanning the gap. Germline V gene sequence: CDR1 SGHTA, CDR2 FQGNSA. CDR3 length: 14 residues. The CDR3 protein is CASSLGGGSYEQYF. CDR3 sequence (DNA): TGTGCCAGCAGCTTAGGAGGGGGCTCCTACGAGCAGTACTTC.

With regard to this clone: Mismatch with germline at one junction end may stem from a read error. The chain carries TRBV7-9 and TRBJ2-1, with a tentative D call TRBD2 (6 bases). CDR3 length: 12 amino acids. The germline V gene has CDR1 SEHNR and CDR2 FQNEAQ (reference sequence). Written as DNA, the CDR3 is TGTTCCAGCAGCTTTATCGGGGGTGAGCAGTTCTTC. Its protein is CSSSFIGGEQFF. The full variable domain, completed using reference TRBV7-9 and TRBJ2-1, is DTGVSQNPRHKITKRGQNVTFRCDPISEHNRLYWYRQTLGQGPEFLTYFQNEAQLEKSRLLSDRFSAERPKGSFSTLEIQRTEQGDSAMYLCSSSFIGGEQFFGPGTRLTVL.

The chain uses TRBV4-3 and TRBJ1-1; D possibly corresponds to TRBD1 (6 bases). The CDR3 totals 15 residues. Germline-derived CDR1 and CDR2 are LGHNA and YSLEER. V was trimmed by 0 bases and J by 5 bases, leaving 13 bases between them. The CDR3 here is CASSQDYRVGTEAFF. The CDR3 DNA is TGCGCCAGCAGCCAAGACTACAGGGTTGGGACTGAAGCTTTCTTT.

The V and J genes are TRBV2 and TRBJ2-5; D is uncertain. The better agreement between TRBJ2-7 and the DNA end casts doubt on the J call. This CDR3 comprises 13 residues. Germline V gives CDR1 SNHLY, CDR2 FYNNEI. CDR3 sequence (DNA): TGTGCCAGCATCGAGTCGGCCGGGTACGAGCAGTACTTC. It is translated as CASIESAGYEQYF.

CDR3 coding DNA: TGTGCCAGCAGCCAGCCTGAACAGGGTAGTTCCTACGAGCAGTACTTC. Translation gives CASSQPEQGSSYEQYF. The gene calls are TRBV4-2 and TRBJ2-7, with D perhaps matching TRBD1 (6 bases). Trimming took off 3 bases at V and 1 base at J, with 16 bases between the two ends. This CDR3 has 16 amino acids. Germline-derived CDR1 and CDR2 are LGHNA and YNFKEQ.

By its share, this clone is medium-sized. The chain carries TRBV10-3 and TRBJ2-7, with 8 bases matching TRBD1. The J segment lost 3 bases and the V segment lost 11 bases, leaving 6 bases of the junction unmatched. The CDR3 is made up of 12 amino acids. Germline V CDR1 and CDR2: ENHRY, SYGVKD. The CDR3 DNA reads as TGTGCCTCTCAGGGGGCTAACTACGAGCAGTACTTC. Protein sequence: CASQGANYEQYF.

V usage is TRBV4-2 and J usage is TRBJ1-1; maybe TRBD1 (5 bases). Looked up from germline, CDR1 is LGHNA and CDR2 is YNFKEQ. CDR3 length: 14 residues. Trimming took 10 bases from V and 0 from J, leaving 15 bases between them. The CDR3 DNA is TGTGCCAACGGTTATGGGGGGATGAACACTGAAGCTTTCTTT. Encoded protein: CANGYGGMNTEAFF.

The chain combines TRBV12-5 with TRBJ2-2, with 9 nucleotides matching TRBD2. The length of the CDR3 is 17 residues. V dropped 4 bases and J dropped 0; count of bases not matched to a gene: 6. CDR1 and CDR2 from the germline V gene are LGHNT and FRNRAP. In nucleotides, the CDR3 is TGTGCTAGTGGTTCCCCAGGACTAGCGCCGAACACCGGGGAGCTGTTTTTT. It codes for CASGSPGLAPNTGELFF.

The V and J genes are TRBV18 and TRBJ1-2; 10 positions match TRBD1. After removal of 5 bases from V and 5 bases from J, the junction contained 5 bases not matched to a gene. The CDR3 is 14 residues long. CDR1 and CDR2 from the germline V gene are KGHSH and LQKENI. CDR3 nucleotide sequence: TGTGCCAGCTCAGCCGGGACAGGGGAATATGGCTACACCTTC. Its protein is CASSAGTGEYGYTF.

This clone has just a few counts. V usage is TRBV6-5 and J usage is TRBJ2-7, with 8 bases fitting TRBD2. Germline V lookup: CDR1 MNHEY, CDR2 SVGAGI. The CDR3 is made up of 14 amino acids. Trimming took 6 bases from V and 2 from J; bases not matched to a gene: 6. This CDR3 reads CASRTTSAPYEQYF. CDR3 nucleotides: TGTGCCAGCAGGACGACTAGCGCGCCCTACGAGCAGTACTTC.

This chain connects TRBV4-1 to TRBJ1-1; TRBD1 agrees at 12 bases. CDR1 is MGHRA, CDR2 YSYEKL, per germline. The CDR3 spans 16 residues. The V segment lost 0 bases and the J segment 9 bases; nucleotides outside the gene matches: 8. CDR3 DNA sequence: TGCGCCAGCAGCCAAGATACGGGACAGGGGGCCTACAAAGCTTTCTTT. This gives the protein CASSQDTGQGAYKAFF.

This clone was seen just once. J is TRBJ2-3 and V is TRBV9, with unresolved D. The V and J ends lost 0 bases and 2 bases respectively, with 10 bases between them. Germline CDR1 reads SGDLS; CDR2 reads YYNGEE. The length of the CDR3 is 15 residues. The CDR3 DNA sequence: TGTGCCAGCAGCGTAGTCGGCGGTTACACAGATACGCAGTATTTT. As protein: CASSVVGGYTDTQYF.

J is TRBJ2-7 and V is TRBV11-2; D not certain. This CDR3 is built from 14 residues. Trimming removed 5 bases at V and 0 bases at J, with 11 bases between. Germline V gene lookup returns CDR1 SGHAT and CDR2 FQNNGV. The CDR3 DNA is TGTGCCAGCAGCAATCAGGTTTTCTCCTACGAGCAGTACTTC. Translated, it gives CASSNQVFSYEQYF. Filled out from reference TRBV11-2 and TRBJ2-7, the complete variable domain reads EAGVAQSPRYKIIEKRQSVAFWCNPISGHATLYWYQQILGQGPKLLIQFQNNGVVDDSQLPKDRFSAERLKGVDSTLKIQPAKLEDSAVYLCASSNQVFSYEQYFGPGTRLTVT.